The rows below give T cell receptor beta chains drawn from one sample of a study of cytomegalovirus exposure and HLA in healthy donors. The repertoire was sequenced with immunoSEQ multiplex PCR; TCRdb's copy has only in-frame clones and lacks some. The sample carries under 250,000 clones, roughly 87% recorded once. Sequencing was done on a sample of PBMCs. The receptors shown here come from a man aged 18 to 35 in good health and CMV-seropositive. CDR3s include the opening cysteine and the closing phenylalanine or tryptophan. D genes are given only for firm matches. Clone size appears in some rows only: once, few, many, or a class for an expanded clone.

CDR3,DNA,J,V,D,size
CASSGGRGPYEQYF,TGTGCCAGTAGTGGCGGGAGGGGTCCCTACGAGCAGTACTTC,TRBJ2-7,TRBV19,TRBD2,NA
CASSLLAGDTDTQYF,TGTGCCAGCAGCTTGCTAGCGGGGGACACAGATACGCAGTATTTT,TRBJ2-3,TRBV5-6,TRBD2,NA
CASSALNRGDHGYTF,TGTGCCAGTAGTGCTTTAAACAGGGGCGACCATGGCTACACCTTC,TRBJ1-2,TRBV19,TRBD1,once
CASSTTLAPLDSYNEQFF,TGTGCCAGCAGTACCACACTAGCGCCCCTTGACTCCTACAATGAGCAGTTCTTC,TRBJ2-1,TRBV28,TRBD2,once
CASSQSDGHGEEFYEQYF,TGCGCCAGCAGTCAATCGGACGGACACGGCGAGGAATTCTACGAGCAGTACTTC,TRBJ2-7,TRBV23-1,NA,once
CASSRIQGTTEAFF,TGCGCCAGCAGCCGGATACAGGGAACCACTGAAGCTTTCTTT,TRBJ1-1,TRBV4-3,NA,NA
CAWGHLGDTQYF,TGTGCCTGGGGACACCTGGGAGATACGCAGTATTTT,TRBJ2-3,TRBV30,NA,NA
CASNPSGRRWNEQFF,TGTGCCAGCAACCCAAGCGGGAGAAGATGGAATGAGCAGTTCTTC,TRBJ2-1,TRBV7-8,TRBD2,NA
CASSSETGVTDTQYF,TGTGCCAGCAGCTCAGAGACAGGGGTAACAGATACGCAGTATTTT,TRBJ2-3,TRBV9,TRBD1,NA
CASSRTVRSYEQYF,TGTGCCAGTTCTCGGACTGTCCGCTCCTACGAGCAGTACTTC,TRBJ2-7,TRBV27,NA,NA
CASSAGGQGFGEQYF,TGCGCCAGCAGCGCCGGGGGACAGGGATTTGGCGAGCAGTACTTC,TRBJ2-7,TRBV5-1,TRBD1,NA
CASASSYNEQFF,TGTGCCAGTGCTAGCTCCTACAATGAGCAGTTCTTC,TRBJ2-1,TRBV9,NA,NA
CASKGTASGYTEAFF,TGTGCCAGTAAAGGGACTGCGTCCGGCTACACTGAAGCTTTCTTT,TRBJ1-1,TRBV19,NA,NA
CSVRTGASYEQYF,TGCAGCGTCAGGACAGGGGCCTCCTACGAGCAGTACTTC,TRBJ2-7,TRBV29-1,TRBD1,NA
CASSLTPLSSYEQYF,TGTGCCAGCAGTTTAACGCCTCTTAGCTCCTACGAGCAGTACTTC,TRBJ2-7,TRBV28,NA,NA
CATSAGRQLNQPQHF,TGTGCCACCAGCGCTGGCAGACAGCTCAATCAGCCCCAGCATTTT,TRBJ1-5,TRBV15,NA,NA
CASGFGGGVYNEQFF,TGTGCTAGTGGTTTCGGTGGGGGGGTCTACAATGAGCAGTTCTTC,TRBJ2-1,TRBV12-5,TRBD2,NA
CASSEYRGNEQFF,TGCGCCAGCAGCGAATACAGGGGAAATGAGCAGTTCTTC,TRBJ2-1,TRBV5-1,TRBD1,NA
CASSFPGGRETQYF,TGTGCCAGCAGCTTCCCCGGGGGCCGAGAGACCCAGTACTTC,TRBJ2-5,TRBV5-6,NA,NA
CASSLDPSGNNEQFF,TGTGCCAGCAGCTTGGATCCCTCTGGGAACAATGAGCAGTTCTTC,TRBJ2-1,TRBV5-4,NA,NA
CASRWQGTGELFF,TGCGCCAGCAGATGGCAGGGCACCGGGGAGCTGTTTTTT,TRBJ2-2,TRBV4-3,NA,few
CASSLAGYSYEQYF,TGCGCCAGCAGTCTAGCGGGCTACTCCTACGAGCAGTACTTC,TRBJ2-7,TRBV5-1,TRBD2,NA
CASSLSSEQYF,TGTGCCAGCAGCTTAAGCAGCGAGCAGTACTTC,TRBJ2-7,TRBV11-2,NA,NA